The 27 T cell receptor beta chains presented below share a single source sample, sequenced in a study of T cell changes during pregnancy in multiple sclerosis. Sequencing used immunoSEQ multiplex PCR; TCRdb keeps in-frame clones, though not all of them. The sample holds tens of thousands of clones, under 95% seen once. The sequenced sample was CD8+ T cells from peripheral blood mononuclear cells, obtained before pregnancy. The receptors derive from a female donor with multiple sclerosis, enrolled in a pregnancy study.

The rearrangement uses TRBV6-1 and TRBJ2-7; D gene ambiguous. CDR1 MNHNS and CDR2 SASEGT come from the germline V gene. The CDR3 has 13 amino acids. Between the trimmed V and J ends, which lost 6 bases and 0 bases, there was a span of 9 bases. The CDR3 is CASRYTNSYEQYF. The DNA for the CDR3 is TGTGCCAGCAGATACACGAACTCCTACGAGCAGTACTTC.

J is TRBJ2-7 and V is TRBV11-2; 8 bases line up with TRBD2. With 1 base clipped from V and 5 bases from J, the junction kept 1 base outside the gene matches. Germline V lookup: CDR1 SGHAT, CDR2 FQNNGV. This CDR3 is 13 amino acids long. In nucleotides, the CDR3 is TGTGCCAGCAGCTTAGGACTAGCGAACGAGCAGTACTTC. Translating it yields CASSLGLANEQYF.

The V call is TRBV13, the J call TRBJ1-3; 7 nucleotides match TRBD1. CDR3 size: 15 residues. Germline V CDR1 and CDR2: PRHDT, FYEKMQ (reference sequence). V shed 3 bases, J shed 0 bases, and the junction held 2 bases outside the gene matches. The CDR3 sequence is CASSFGTVSGNTIYF. The CDR3 coding sequence is TGTGCCAGCAGCTTTGGGACAGTCTCTGGAAACACCATATATTTT.

In this sample, this clone turned up a few times. The gene calls are TRBV5-6 and TRBJ1-1; D possibly corresponds to TRBD1 (6 bases). Germline V gene data show CDR1 as SGHDT and CDR2 as YYEEEE. Trimming took off 0 bases at V and 7 bases at J, with 7 bases between the two ends. The CDR3 extends over 12 amino acids. The CDR3 loop reads CASSLGRGEAFF. The CDR3 DNA follows: TGTGCCAGCAGCTTGGGCAGGGGTGAAGCTTTCTTT.

The chain employs TRBV5-6 and TRBJ1-2; D remains ambiguous. V was shortened by 2 bases and J by 2 bases, with 16 bases between the two germline ends. The CDR3 has 16 residues. Germline-derived CDR1 and CDR2 are SGHDT and YYEEEE. CDR3 DNA: TGTGCCAGCAGCTTATCATCGACGGGTCACAACTATGGCTACACCTTC. Protein sequence: CASSLSSTGHNYGYTF.

Written as DNA, the CDR3 is TGTGCCTGGAGCGAAGGGACAGTTCCTAATGAAAAACTGTTTTTT. Translation gives CAWSEGTVPNEKLFF. The rearrangement joins TRBV30 to TRBJ1-4; 7 bases map to TRBD1. This CDR3 has 15 amino acids. Germline CDR1 is GTSNPN and CDR2 is SVGIG (reference sequence). Trimming cost V 3 bases and J 3 bases; bases outside gene matches: 7.

This clone was detected once. The V gene is TRBV13, the J gene TRBJ1-1; 8 bases align to TRBD1. This CDR3 is 13 amino acids long. CDR1 and CDR2 from the germline V gene are PRHDT and FYEKMQ (reference sequence). Germline trimming cut 5 bases from V and 7 bases from J; bases unmatched to any gene: 6. The chain's CDR3 is CASSTGQGLEAFF. CDR3 coding DNA: TGTGCCAGCAGCACAGGACAGGGCCTTGAAGCTTTCTTT.

The DNA for the CDR3 is TGTGCCAGCAGCACTATTAAGGCCACCTCCTACGAGCAGTACTTC. It yields the protein CASSTIKATSYEQYF. V gene TRBV5-6 combines with J gene TRBJ2-7; the D is unclear. CDR1 is SGHDT, CDR2 YYEEEE, per germline. V lost 4 bases and J lost 0, with 14 bases in between. CDR3 length: 15 residues. Combining the CDR3 with reference TRBV5-6 and TRBJ2-7 gives the whole variable domain DAGVTQSPTHLIKTRGQQVTLRCSPKSGHDTVSWYQQALGQGPQFIFQYYEEEERQRGNFPDRFSGHQFPNYSSELNVNALLLGDSALYLCASSTIKATSYEQYFGPGTRLTVT.

This chain connects TRBV13 to TRBJ2-7, with TRBD2 matching over 13 bases. The CDR3 runs 18 residues. CDR1 is PRHDT and CDR2 is FYEKMQ in the germline V gene (reference sequence). The ends lost 2 bases at V and 0 bases at J; junction bases unmatched: 7. The CDR3 nucleotides read TGTGCCAGCAGCTTAAAACGGGGACTAGCGGGGAACTCCTACGAGCAGTACTTC. Protein: CASSLKRGLAGNSYEQYF.

This clone was counted between two and nine times. This sequence joins TRBV27 and TRBJ1-1, with TRBD1 identical over 7 bases. The CDR3 runs to 14 residues. The V gene end was trimmed by 5 bases and the J gene end by 2 bases; junction bases not matched to a gene: 5. Germline loops: CDR1 MNHEY, CDR2 SMNVEV (reference sequence). For the CDR3, the DNA is TGTGCCAGCAGTCCTACAGGGGTAAACACTGAAGCTTTCTTT. It is translated as CASSPTGVNTEAFF.

The chain uses TRBV5-1 and TRBJ2-5; 7 nucleotides agree with TRBD2. CDR3 length: 14 residues. Germline V CDR1 and CDR2: SGHRS, YFSETQ. V was pared by 4 bases and J by 4 bases, with 7 bases of the junction left unmatched. The CDR3 sequence: CASSRLGGGETQYF. CDR3 coding DNA: TGCGCCAGCAGCCGGCTGGGCGGGGGAGAGACCCAGTACTTC.

The chain combines TRBV15 with TRBJ1-2; 7 bases agree with TRBD1. Germline lookup yields CDR1 LNHNV and CDR2 YYDKDF (reference sequence). The CDR3 totals 13 residues. J gave up 4 bases and V 5 bases, and 4 bases lay outside the gene matches. The CDR3 spells CATSDRTGYGYTF. The CDR3 DNA reads TGTGCCACCAGCGACCGGACAGGCTATGGCTACACCTTC.

The chain joins TRBV4-1 to TRBJ1-1; D may be TRBD1 (5 bases). The germline CDR1 and CDR2 sequences are MGHRA and YSYEKL. This CDR3 is 14 amino acids long. Trimming pared 4 bases from V and 3 bases from J, leaving 12 bases between. This chain's CDR3 is CASSPVAGHTEAFF. DNA of the CDR3: TGCGCCAGCAGCCCGGTAGCAGGGCACACTGAAGCTTTCTTT.

The chain couples TRBV7-6 to TRBJ2-3; no clear D. V gave up 0 bases and J gave up 0 bases, with 10 bases separating them. Germline lookup yields CDR1 SGHVS and CDR2 FNYEAQ. CDR3 size: 16 residues. CDR3 loop: CASSLAVGLSTDTQYF. The CDR3 nucleotides read TGTGCCAGCAGCTTAGCTGTGGGCCTTAGCACAGATACGCAGTATTTT. The whole variable domain, remainder taken from reference TRBV7-6 and TRBJ2-3, is GAGVSQSPRYKVTKRGQDVALRCDPISGHVSLYWYRQALGQGPEFLTYFNYEAQQDKSGLPNDRFSAERPEGSISTLTIQRTEQRDSAMYRCASSLAVGLSTDTQYFGPGTRLTVL.

This clone was seen just once. The CDR3 DNA follows: TGTGCCAGCAGCGTAGCGGCGACAGCTCCCTCTGGCTACACCTTC. This sequence encodes CASSVAATAPSGYTF. The chain couples TRBV9 to TRBJ1-2, with D maybe TRBD1 (5 bases). Germline V gene data show CDR1 as SGDLS and CDR2 as YYNGEE. The CDR3 totals 15 residues. V dropped 0 bases and J dropped 7 bases, with 16 bases sitting between them.

V gene TRBV5-1 combines with J gene TRBJ1-1; D may be TRBD1 (5 bases). V dropped 4 bases and J dropped 4 bases, with 14 bases sitting between them. The CDR3 runs 14 residues. Germline values: CDR1 SGHRS, CDR2 YFSETQ. The CDR3 coding sequence is TGCGCCAGCAGCCTCCTCAGGGTGGGCACTGAAGCTTTCTTT. It is translated as CASSLLRVGTEAFF.

This sequence joins TRBV30 and TRBJ2-7, with 7 bases that match TRBD2. Germline CDR1 reads GTSNPN; CDR2 reads SVGIG (reference sequence). The trim removed 5 bases at V and 2 bases at J, leaving 12 bases unmatched. This CDR3 contains 15 residues. As DNA, the CDR3 is TGTGCCTGGGCGGGGGTCGAGACAGTGGCCTACGAGCAGTACTTC. Encoded protein: CAWAGVETVAYEQYF. Combining the CDR3 with reference TRBV30 and TRBJ2-7 gives the whole variable domain SQTIHQWPATLVQPVGSPLSLECTVEGTSNPNLYWYRQAAGRGLQLLFYSVGIGQISSEVPQNLSASRPQDRQFILSSKKLLLSDSGFYLCAWAGVETVAYEQYFGPGTRLTVT.

The V call is TRBV9, the J call TRBJ2-1, with TRBD1 as a possible D gene (6 bases). Germline CDR1 is SGDLS and CDR2 is YYNGEE. The CDR3 length is 14 residues. V was pared by 3 bases and J by 6 bases, with 13 bases between. CDR3 sequence (DNA): TGTGCCAGCAGCGACGGACAGAACTTCAATGAGCAGTTCTTC. It translates to CASSDGQNFNEQFF.

The chain uses TRBV14 and TRBJ1-5; 7 bases are a match to TRBD1. This CDR3 contains 15 residues. J lost 1 base, V lost 1 base, and 1 base had no gene match. Germline assignment: CDR1 SGHDN and CDR2 FVKESK. CDR3 coding DNA: TGTGCCAGCAGCCAAGGACAGGGAAGCAATCAGCCCCAGCATTTT. Translated: CASSQGQGSNQPQHF.

The V and J genes are TRBV15 and TRBJ2-6; a weak D match, TRBD2 (6 bases). Germline V CDR1 and CDR2: LNHNV, YYDKDF (reference sequence). This CDR3 is built from 16 residues. V was trimmed by 0 bases and J by 4 bases, leaving 10 bases between them. In DNA form, the CDR3 reads TGTGCCACCAGCAGAGATCGCGGGACCGGGGCCAACGTCCTGACTTTC. Residues: CATSRDRGTGANVLTF.

V gene TRBV7-2 combines with J gene TRBJ2-1; TRBD2 matches at 7 bases. This CDR3 has 16 amino acids. Germline trimming cut 6 bases from V and 1 base from J; bases unmatched to any gene: 9. Germline V gene lookup returns CDR1 SGHTA and CDR2 FQGNSA. CDR3 DNA: TGTGCCAGCAGGAATCCAAGCGGGGATTCCTACAATGAGCAGTTCTTC. Translation: CASRNPSGDSYNEQFF.

The chain joins TRBV6-6 to TRBJ1-1; TRBD1 is a possible D gene (5 bases). The germline V and J ends were trimmed by 4 bases and 5 bases, with 11 bases remaining between them. The length of the CDR3 is 13 residues. Germline CDR1 MNHNY, CDR2 SVGAGI (reference sequence). CDR3 sequence: CASSSPGWTEAFF. For the CDR3, the DNA is TGTGCCAGCAGTTCCCCAGGGTGGACTGAAGCTTTCTTT.

V usage is TRBV7-2 and J usage is TRBJ2-7; D is uncertain. The V gene's germline CDR1 is SGHTA and CDR2 FQGNSA. This CDR3 region has 12 residues. V was trimmed by 5 bases and J by 3 bases, leaving 8 bases between them. The CDR3 reads CASSGHNYEQYF. CDR3 nucleotides: TGTGCCAGCAGCGGCCATAACTACGAGCAGTACTTC.

V and J are TRBV6-1 and TRBJ2-1, with 10 bases fitting TRBD2. The V segment lost 3 bases and the J segment 4 bases; nucleotides outside the gene matches: 3. The CDR3 runs 15 residues. Germline CDR1 and CDR2: MNHNS and SASEGT. The CDR3 bases are TGTGCCAGCAGTGATCAGCGGGGGGGATACAATGAGCAGTTCTTC. Protein: CASSDQRGGYNEQFF.

This chain joins TRBV25-1 and TRBJ2-7; 14 nucleotides agree with TRBD2. V was pared by 10 bases and J by 6 bases, with 2 bases of the junction left unmatched. Germline V lookup: CDR1 MGHDK, CDR2 SYGVNS. The CDR3 is 12 amino acids. Written as DNA, the CDR3 is TGTGCCACGACTAGCGGGGGGGCCGAGCAGTACTTC. Translated: CATTSGGAEQYF.

The chain has TRBV7-3 and TRBJ2-1, with TRBD2 matching 7 bases. V trimming: 2 bases; J trimming: 2 bases; junction bases outside the gene matches: 6. The CDR3 has 16 amino acids. Germline V CDR1 and CDR2: SGHTA, FQGTGA. DNA of the CDR3: TGTGCCAGCAGCTTATCGTACGGGGGGACCTACAATGAGCAGTTCTTC. This translates into CASSLSYGGTYNEQFF.

V usage is TRBV4-2 and J usage is TRBJ2-7; D might be TRBD1 (6 bases). The CDR3 has 16 residues. Germline lookup yields CDR1 LGHNA and CDR2 YNFKEQ. With 0 bases removed from V and 4 bases from J, the gap between germline ends came to 16 bases. The CDR3 loop reads CASSQDYGTPVYEQYF. The DNA of the CDR3 is TGTGCCAGCAGCCAAGATTACGGGACACCGGTTTACGAGCAGTACTTC.